This TCR beta chain was recorded in a study of blood T cells in healthy people across ages. A J-beta primer mix and a sample-barcoded 5' primer were used in a second PCR of about 6 to 12 cycles. MiXCR, run by TCRdb on the 5' RACE reads, gives a single entry per CDR3 protein. The data show 550,000 to 600,000 distinct CDR3 sequences, 27% seen once. This clonotype has more than one count but fewer than ten. No fewer than 6 million PBMCs went into each sample. Sample: blood. The sequence was obtained from a woman in her 70s in good health.

This chain's CDR3 is CASSEPPGLAGEETQYF. As DNA, the CDR3 is TGTGCCAGCAGTGAACCACCGGGACTAGCGGGGGAAGAGACCCAGTACTTC. The chain employs TRBV6-4 and TRBJ2-5, with 14 bases identical to TRBD2. Germline V gives CDR1 MRHNA, CDR2 SNTAGT. The V segment lost 3 bases and the J segment 3 bases; nucleotides outside the gene matches: 6. This CDR3 has 17 amino acids.